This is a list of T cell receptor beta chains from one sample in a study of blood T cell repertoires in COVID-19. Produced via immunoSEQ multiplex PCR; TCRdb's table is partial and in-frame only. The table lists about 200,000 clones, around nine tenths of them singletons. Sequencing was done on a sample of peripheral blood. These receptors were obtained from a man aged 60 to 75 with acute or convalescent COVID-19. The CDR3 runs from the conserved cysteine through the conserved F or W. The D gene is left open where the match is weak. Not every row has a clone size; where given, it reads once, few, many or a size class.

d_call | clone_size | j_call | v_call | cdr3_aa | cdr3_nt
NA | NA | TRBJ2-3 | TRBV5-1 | CASSLTVTDTQYF | TGCGCCAGCAGCTTGACAGTCACAGATACGCAGTATTTT
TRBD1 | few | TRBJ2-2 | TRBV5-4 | CASSSTGTGNTGELFF | TGTGCCAGCAGCTCGACCGGGACAGGAAACACCGGGGAGCTGTTTTTT
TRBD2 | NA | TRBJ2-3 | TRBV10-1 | CASSDGLGDTQYF | TGCGCCAGCAGTGACGGACTAGGAGATACGCAGTATTTT
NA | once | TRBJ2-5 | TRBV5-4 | CASSLATGYQETQYF | TGTGCCAGCAGCTTGGCGACAGGATACCAAGAGACCCAGTACTTC
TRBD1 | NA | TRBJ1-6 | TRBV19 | CASSSTGAGFRSPLHF | TGTGCCAGTAGTTCGACAGGGGCCGGTTTCAGGTCACCCCTCCACTTT
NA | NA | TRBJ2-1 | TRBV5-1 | CASSLLVPAYNEQFF | TGCGCCAGCAGCTTGTTGGTGCCGGCCTACAATGAGCAGTTCTTC
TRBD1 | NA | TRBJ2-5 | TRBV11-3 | CASAAGGQETQYF | TGTGCCAGCGCGGCAGGGGGACAAGAGACCCAGTACTTC
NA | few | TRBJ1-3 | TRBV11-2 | CASRLGRGNTIYF | TGTGCCAGCAGGCTAGGGAGGGGAAACACCATATATTTT
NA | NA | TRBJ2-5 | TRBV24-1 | CATSDLQPGRETQYF | TGTGCCACCAGTGATTTGCAACCGGGTCGGGAGACCCAGTACTTC
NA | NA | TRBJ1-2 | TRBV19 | CASSIGRGGGYGYTF | TGTGCCAGTAGTATTGGCAGGGGCGGGGGCTATGGCTACACCTTC
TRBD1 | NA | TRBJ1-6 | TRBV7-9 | CASSLGTGANSPLHF | TGTGCCAGCAGCCTCGGGACAGGGGCCAATTCACCCCTCCACTTT
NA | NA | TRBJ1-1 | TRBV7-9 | CASSLGQGRTEAFF | TGTGCCAGCAGCTTAGGTCAGGGGCGGACTGAAGCTTTCTTT
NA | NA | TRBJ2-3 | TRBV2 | CASSQPPGGGPSFDTQYF | TGTGCCAGCAGCCAACCCCCTGGGGGGGGGCCATCATTCGATACGCAGTATTTT